This T cell receptor (beta chain) was recovered during a study of T cells in Graves' hyperthyroidism and ophthalmopathy. Study-level findings and limits: Before onset, ophthalmopathy was predicted by the model a median approximately 6.7 months earlier.

Points on this clonotype: Its target is unknown.

What was amplified from RNA transcripts were TCR beta CDR3 regions. HTBI primers were employed in a first-round RT-PCR of the TCR CDR3. TCRdb re-derived calls from the multiplex PCR reads in MiXCR, one entry per CDR3 protein. The sample has under 300,000 distinct CDR3 sequences, about 14% seen once; the top ten hold 7% to 8.5%. The germline V gene encodes CDR1 MNHEY and CDR2 SVGAGI. CDR3 size: 14 residues. V lost 6 bases and J lost 1, with 12 bases in between. What was sequenced was blood. The receptor comes from a woman under 40 with Graves' hyperthyroidism that later progressed to Graves' ophthalmopathy. V is TRBV6-5 and J is TRBJ1-1; tentative D call: TRBD1 (6 bases). CDR3 nucleotide sequence: TGTGCCAGCAGCCGTGCGACAGGGAACACTGAAGCTTTCTTT. It translates to CASSRATGNTEAFF.